This T cell receptor (beta chain) was retrieved from a study of monozygotic twins with inflammatory bowel disease. Study-wide results and limits: On the inverse Simpson index, IBD patients scored lower for TCRbeta diversity than healthy co-twins. Reduced clonotype sharing with other individuals was observed in IBD patients relative to healthy twins, especially with disease activity.

To note about this clonotype: The target antigen is unknown.

Both TCRalpha and TCRbeta cDNA were subjected to two nested PCRs lasting roughly 16 and 10 cycles. TCRdb re-called the 5' RACE reads; one entry per CDR3 protein, DNA not given. The sample has roughly 100,000 distinct CDR3 sequences. The sequenced sample consisted of blood. The TCR comes from a human donor with ulcerative colitis or Crohn's disease, or a healthy co-twin of an affected twin (not recorded which).

The CDR3 protein is CASSHEDGYYGYTF. This chain uses TRBV3-1 with TRBJ1-2. The CDR3 has 14 amino acids. Germline loops: CDR1 LGHDT, CDR2 YNNKEL (reference sequence).